The 24 T cell receptor delta chains below come from one sample, sequenced in a study of γδ T cells in repeated Plasmodium falciparum infection. TCRdb called clones from the multiplex PCR reads again using CATT. The sample lists about 51,000 delta-chain clones, approximately 2% seen once, with around 25% in the top ten. Gammadelta T cells were flow-sorted from PBMC into Vgamma9/Vdelta2+ and Vdelta2-negative populations for bulk analysis. Sequencing was performed on gamma-delta T cells from blood. Source of these receptors: a pool of human donors (malaria-infected and uninfected, not separated).

This clone came up a few times. The protein held in TCRdb is that of a much larger clone and does not match this DNA's translation at residue 3, likely because of a read error; the protein shown is translated from the DNA. This sequence joins TRDV2 and TRDJ1; D remains ambiguous. There are 15 residues in the CDR3. CDR1 is GEAIGNYY and CDR2 is EKD in the germline V gene. The DNA for the CDR3 is TGTGCCAGTGACACCCTAATACAAAGGACCGATAAACTCATCTTT. Protein product: CASDTLIQRTDKLIF.

This clone was observed a few times. A far larger clone is only one base removed, so a read error is likely. Other DNA sequences from this sample encode an identical CDR3 as well. The V and J genes are TRDV3 and TRDJ1, with 11 bases aligning to TRDD3. The J gene was not available in TCRdb and was assigned here by matching the DNA to germline segments. The germline V gene encodes CDR1 TVYSNPD and CDR2 GDNSRS (reference sequence). Trimming took 4 bases from V and 2 from J; bases not matched to a gene: 12. The CDR3 covers 16 residues. The CDR3 DNA follows: TGTGCCTCCCCTGGCTGGGGGATACTTCGAACCGATAAACTCATCTTT. It codes for CASPGWGILRTDKLIF.

This clone was observed at least ten times. TCRdb shows a much larger clone's protein in place of this DNA's translation, and the two differ at residue 8, likely through a read error; the protein shown is translated from the DNA. The chain links TRDV3 to TRDJ1, with 11 positions matching TRDD3. There are 19 residues in the CDR3. CDR1 and CDR2 (germline): TVYSNPD, GDNSRS (reference sequence). V lost 3 bases and J lost 0; bases outside the gene matches: 18. CDR3 in DNA: TGTGCCTTCCCCCCCTTCCTGTCTGGGGGATACTCGGACACCGATAAACTCATCTTT. It is translated as CAFPPFLSGGYSDTDKLIF.

This clone was detected many times. One base separates it from a far larger clone, so it is likely a read error. The sample holds other DNA sequences that translate to the same CDR3. This chain connects TRDV3 to TRDJ1; 9 positions agree with TRDD3. This CDR3 has 23 amino acids. Germline V gene lookup returns CDR1 TVYSNPD and CDR2 GDNSRS (reference sequence). CDR3 sequence: CASLSTGGQTAKVGVRYTDKLIF. In DNA form, the CDR3 reads TGTGCCTCCCTCAGTACTGGGGGACAGACGGCGAAAGTGGGGGTGAGATACACCGATAAGCTCATCTTT. Full variable domain (missing parts from reference TRDV3 and TRDJ1): CDKVTQSSPDQTVASGSEVVLLCTYDTVYSNPDLFWYRIRPDYSFQFVFYGDNSRSEGADFTQGRFSVKHILTQKAFHLVISPVRTEDSATYYCASLSTGGQTAKVGVRYTDKLIFGKGTRVTVEP.

This clone was recorded many times. TCRdb has a much larger clone's protein, which differs at residue 22 from the translation of this DNA, likely because of a read error; what is shown is the protein translated from the DNA. The chain carries TRDV1 and TRDJ1; 12 bases are a match to TRDD3. The V gene's germline CDR1 is TSWWSYY and CDR2 QGS. The CDR3 has 23 amino acids. In nucleotides, the CDR3 is TGTGCTCTTGGGGAACGGACCCCGCCTTCGTCTGGGGGATACGCTCCCTACACCGATAAACTCACCTTT. Its translation: CALGERTPPSSGGYAPYTDKLTF.

This clone was seen ten or more times. This likely reflects a read error, since a far larger clone is one base away. The sample contains more than one DNA sequence encoding this CDR3. The chain combines TRDV1 with TRDJ1; no firm D call. The CDR3 has 19 residues. From germline, CDR1 is TSWWSYY and CDR2 QGS. CDR3 in amino acids: CALGVPAGGLWTYTDKLIF. For the CDR3, the DNA is TGTGCTCTTGGGGTGCCGGCGGGTGGACTGTGGACTTACACCGATAAGCTCATCTTT.

This clone came up a few times. This is likely an artifact of a read error, given a far larger clone one base away. Other DNA sequences in the sample encode the same CDR3. The rearrangement links TRDV1 to TRDJ1; the match to TRDD3 covers 10 bases. As TCRdb names no J gene, one was assigned here on the basis of a DNA match to germline. This CDR3 spans 23 amino acids. Germline V CDR1 and CDR2: TSWWSYY, QGS. Trimming took 4 bases from V and 1 from J; bases not matched to a gene: 27. The CDR3 spells CALGVDVFLPGGYAGIGTDKLIF. The CDR3 nucleotides are TGTGCTCTTGGGGTTGACGTCTTCCTGCCGGGGGGATACGCGGGCATCGGCACCGATAAACTCATCTTT.

Comments on this clone: For this DNA, TCRdb reports the protein of a much larger clone, which diverges at residue 15, most likely from a read error; the protein presented here is translated directly from the DNA. The rearrangement links TRDV2 to TRDJ1; 10 nucleotides agree with TRDD3. TCRdb lists no J gene, so it was determined here by aligning the DNA to germline. The CDR3 is made up of 19 amino acids. In germline, CDR1 is GEAIGNYY, CDR2 EKD. CDR3 sequence reads: CACDTVGGIRRHHTYKLIF. In nucleotides, the CDR3 is TGTGCCTGTGACACCGTAGGGGGGATACGCCGGCACCACACCTATAAACTCATCTTT.

Remarks on this clone: TCRdb's protein for this DNA is that of a much larger clone and differs from the translation at residue 6, likely a read error; the protein shown is the DNA translation. J is TRDJ1 and V is TRDV2, with D perhaps matching TRDD3 (5 bases). The J gene is absent in TCRdb and was assigned here via DNA matching to germline. This CDR3 spans 13 amino acids. Germline lookup yields CDR1 GEAIGNYY and CDR2 EKD. V was trimmed by 0 bases and J by 6 bases, leaving 10 bases between them. The CDR3 nucleotides read TGTGCCTGTGACACCGGAGGGGACCATAAACTCATCTTT. This translates into CACDTGGDHKLIF.

This clone was counted many times. Other DNA sequences within the sample encode an identical CDR3. The gene calls are TRDV1 and TRDJ1, with TRDD3 identical over 8 bases. TCRdb is silent on the J gene; assignment here came from matching the DNA to germline. The CDR3 loop spans 21 amino acids. Germline values: CDR1 TSWWSYY, CDR2 QGS. V gave up 5 bases and J gave up 0 bases; unmatched junction bases: 23. The CDR3 DNA reads TGTGCTCTTGGGTTTGTTACTTCCCTCCCGTACTGGGGGTCGTACACCGATAAACTCATCTTT. Encoded protein: CALGFVTSLPYWGSYTDKLIF.

This clone was counted many times. The protein given by TCRdb reflects a much larger clone and differs at residue 14 from this DNA's translation, likely from a read error; the protein shown is the DNA's translation. The chain couples TRDV3 to TRDJ1, with 12 bases that match TRDD3. The J gene comes from matching the DNA to germline here; TCRdb lacks it. Germline V gene data show CDR1 as TVYSNPD and CDR2 as GDNSRS (reference sequence). V dropped 1 base and J dropped 1; count of bases not matched to a gene: 19. The CDR3 loop spans 20 amino acids. The DNA for the CDR3 is TGTGCCTTTATGATTCCCTCGTACTGGGGGATACCCTTGAGCACCGATAAACTCATCTTT. It codes for CAFMIPSYWGIPLSTDKLIF. Combining the CDR3 with reference TRDV3 and TRDJ1 gives the whole variable domain CDKVTQSSPDQTVASGSEVVLLCTYDTVYSNPDLFWYRIRPDYSFQFVFYGDNSRSEGADFTQGRFSVKHILTQKAFHLVISPVRTEDSATYYCAFMIPSYWGIPLSTDKLIFGKGTRVTVEP.

A few counts support this clone. The TCRdb protein, from a much larger clone, departs from this DNA's translation at residue 15, likely by read error; the protein shown derives from the DNA. Written as DNA, the CDR3 is TGTGCTCTTGGGGATTCCTTGCTAAGCGTACTGGGGGATACGGTCACCGATAAACTCATCTTT. Protein sequence: CALGDSLLSVLGDTVTDKLIF. V gene TRDV1 combines with J gene TRDJ1; TRDD3 matches 13 bases. Because TCRdb records no J gene, it was assigned here through a match of the DNA to germline. This CDR3 contains 21 residues. The V and J ends lost 3 bases and 1 base, in that order; junction bases with no gene match: 17. The germline V gene has CDR1 TSWWSYY and CDR2 QGS.

This clone has a handful of counts. For this DNA, TCRdb reports the protein of a much larger clone, which diverges at residue 16, most likely from a read error; the protein presented here is translated directly from the DNA. V gene TRDV1 combines with J gene TRDJ1, with TRDD3 matching over 12 bases. No J gene is reported in TCRdb; it was inferred here by comparing the DNA with germline. This CDR3 has 20 residues. The V gene end was trimmed by 0 bases and the J gene end by 7 bases; junction bases not matched to a gene: 18. Germline CDR1 reads TSWWSYY; CDR2 reads QGS. CDR3: CALGELEPYWGIPRIGKLIF. The CDR3 nucleotides are TGTGCTCTTGGGGAACTAGAACCGTACTGGGGGATACCTCGTATCGGTAAACTCATCTTT.

The sample holds a few counts of this clone. TCRdb's entry gives the protein of a much larger clone, which mismatches this DNA's translation at residue 10, likely from a read error; the protein reported here is translated from the DNA. In nucleotides, the CDR3 is TGTGCCTGTGACACCATAGGGGATGCCGCTAAACTCATCTTT. This translates into CACDTIGDAAKLIF. The chain couples TRDV2 to TRDJ1, with D possibly matching TRDD3 (6 bases). The J gene, not given by TCRdb, was assigned here from a germline match of the nucleotide sequence. Looked up from germline, CDR1 is GEAIGNYY and CDR2 is EKD. V was clipped by 0 bases and J by 7 bases, with 14 bases between them. The CDR3 totals 14 residues.

This clone has at least ten counts. The translation of this DNA and the TCRdb protein of a much larger clone differ at residue 15, probably owing to a read error; the protein shown here is translated from the DNA. The chain employs TRDV1 and TRDJ1, with TRDD2 identical over 9 bases. Here the J gene came from matching the DNA to germline, since TCRdb omits it. There are 22 residues in the CDR3. J gave up 0 bases and V 4 bases, and 24 bases lay outside the gene matches. Germline CDR1 and CDR2: TSWWSYY and QGS. The CDR3 here is CALGGPAFLRNWGWKYTDKLIF. DNA of the CDR3: TGTGCTCTTGGGGGTCCCGCCTTCCTACGAAACTGGGGATGGAAGTACACCGATAAACTCATCTTT.

A word on this clone: TCRdb's protein for this DNA is that of a much larger clone and differs from the translation at residue 13, likely a read error; the protein shown is the DNA translation. The chain uses TRDV1 and TRDJ1, with D possibly TRDD2 on 8 matching bases. The J gene, left out of TCRdb, was set here by checking the DNA against germline. The CDR3 covers 23 residues. Germline values: CDR1 TSWWSYY, CDR2 QGS. V was cut by 4 bases and J by 1 base, with 37 bases left in between. Written as DNA, the CDR3 is TGTGCTCTTGGGGTTGACGTCTTCCTACCGGGGGGATGCGCGGGCATCGGCACCGATAAACTCATCTTT. It encodes CALGVDVFLPGGCAGIGTDKLIF.

In its sample, this clone was seen a few times. A far larger clone differs by one base, so this is likely a read error. The same CDR3 also results from other DNA sequences found in this sample. CDR3 sequence (DNA): TGTGCTCTTGGGGAACTCCACTTCCCCTTCCTACAGTTTTTGAGGGGGATACGCACAGCTACAGGGTACACCGATAAACTCATCTTT. Translated, it gives CALGELHFPFLQFLRGIRTATGYTDKLIF. The chain links TRDV1 to TRDJ1; TRDD3 might be the D (10 bases). Since TCRdb gives no J gene, matching the DNA to germline was used here to assign it. The CDR3 length is 29 residues. Germline values: CDR1 TSWWSYY, CDR2 QGS. The V and J ends lost 0 bases and 0 bases respectively, with 50 bases between them.

This clone was seen more than once but under ten times. For this DNA, TCRdb reports the protein of a much larger clone, which diverges at residue 21, most likely from a read error; the protein presented here is translated directly from the DNA. The chain links TRDV1 to TRDJ1; 10 bases are shared with TRDD3. The J gene is absent in TCRdb and was assigned here via DNA matching to germline. Germline V gives CDR1 TSWWSYY, CDR2 QGS. With V trimmed by 0 bases and J by 1 base, 35 bases remained unmatched. There are 27 residues in the CDR3. DNA of the CDR3: TGTGCTCTTGGGGAACTTCGGTACTGGGTCCCGTTCAAATACTGGGGGATCCTGGGGGCGTGCACCGATAAACTCATCTTT. It encodes CALGELRYWVPFKYWGILGACTDKLIF.

This clone has at least ten counts. TCRdb lists the protein of a much larger clone for this DNA, which differs at residue 10, so this is likely a read error; the protein given here is translated from the DNA itself. The V gene is TRDV2, the J gene TRDJ1; TRDD3 aligns across 13 bases. TCRdb gives no J gene; it was assigned here by matching the DNA to germline. Germline V CDR1 and CDR2: GEAIGNYY, EKD. J gave up 0 bases and V 4 bases, and 7 bases lay outside the gene matches. CDR3 size: 17 residues. CDR3 in DNA: TGTGCCTGTGAAGGACTGGGGGATACGAAGTACACCGATAAACTCATCTTT. Its protein is CACEGLGDTKYTDKLIF.

Concerning this clone: The protein that TCRdb holds for this DNA derives from a much larger clone and differs from the translated DNA at residue 8, which likely indicates a read error; the protein shown here is translated from the DNA. The chain combines TRDV2 with TRDJ1, with a tentative D call TRDD3 (6 bases). Here the J gene was assigned by germline matching of the DNA, as TCRdb has none. The CDR3 is 15 amino acids. Per germline, CDR1 GEAIGNYY and CDR2 EKD. V lost 0 bases to trimming and J lost 5 bases, with 15 bases between them. The CDR3 loop is CACDTVEVIRDKLIF. CDR3 in DNA: TGTGCCTGTGACACCGTGGAGGTGATACGGGATAAACTCATCTTT.

Only a few counts were recorded for this clone. One base away lies a much larger clone, so this may be a sequencing read error. The chain joins TRDV1 to TRDJ1; 10 bases match TRDD3. TCRdb does not report a J gene; here it was assigned by matching the DNA to germline references. The CDR3 extends over 26 amino acids. Germline CDR1 TSWWSYY, CDR2 QGS. Unmatched junction bases numbered 37, after V lost 6 bases and J lost 0 bases. For the CDR3, the DNA is TGTGCTCTTGGAGGATCCTACCGGGTCTCACTGGGGGATTGTTCCGGGGGCACGAATTACACCGATAAACTCATCTTT. Translating it yields CALGGSYRVSLGDCSGGTNYTDKLIF.

This clone was seen ten or more times. This DNA's translation differs at residue 9 from TCRdb's protein, which comes from a much larger clone; a read error is likely, and the protein shown is translated from the DNA. The V call is TRAV38-2/DV8, the J call TRDJ1; a weak D match, TRDD2 (6 bases). TCRdb offers no J gene call, so here the DNA was matched to germline to obtain one. CDR1 and CDR2 from the germline V gene are TSESDYY and QEAYKQQN. The CDR3 spans 17 residues. The germline V and J ends were trimmed by 7 bases and 4 bases, with 26 bases remaining between them. CDR3 residues: CAYGTPTSPGGGDKLIF. CDR3 sequence (DNA): TGTGCTTATGGAACTCCTACGAGCCCGGGAGGGGGCGATAAACTCATCTTT.

Many counts were recorded for this clone. TCRdb lists the protein of a much larger clone for this DNA, which differs at residue 15, so this is likely a read error; the protein given here is translated from the DNA itself. The J gene is TRDJ1, the V gene TRDV1, with D possibly matching TRDD3 (6 bases). TCRdb gives no J gene; it was assigned here by matching the DNA to germline. The germline V gene encodes CDR1 TSWWSYY and CDR2 QGS. V was shortened by 0 bases and J by 9 bases, with 26 bases between the two germline ends. The CDR3 has 18 residues. Here the CDR3 reads CALGELIPILLGWDELIF. In DNA form, the CDR3 reads TGTGCTCTTGGGGAACTTATCCCTATTCTACTGGGTTGGGATGAACTCATCTTT.

This clone has more than one count but fewer than ten. TCRdb pairs this DNA with a much larger clone's protein that differs at residue 7, likely a read error; the protein shown was translated from the DNA. The chain uses TRDV1 and TRDJ1; D is possibly TRDD3 (6 bases). TCRdb offers no J gene call, so here the DNA was matched to germline to obtain one. The germline CDR1 and CDR2 sequences are TSWWSYY and QGS. The CDR3 totals 15 residues. CDR3 nucleotides: TGTGCTCTTGGGGAGGTACAGGGGGACACTGATAAACTCATCTTT. It codes for CALGEVQGDTDKLIF.